This TCR beta chain was sequenced during a study of T cells in Graves' hyperthyroidism and ophthalmopathy (dated by TCRdb to the late 2010s). Broadly, across the study: A discovery cohort of about a hundred patients, 43 with Graves' ophthalmopathy and fewer than 65 with stable Graves' hyperthyroidism, was used to find distinguishing TCR V-J signatures. Prospective prediction of ophthalmopathy was tested in an independent validation cohort consisting of roughly 20 hyperthyroidism patients and around 16 patients who later progressed to ophthalmopathy. According to the paper, TCR Vbeta CDR3 sequencing was carried out on 135 peripheral blood samples, which came from under 50 ophthalmopathy, some 73 hyperthyroidism and approximately 17 progressor patients. Following sampling, methimazole starting at 30 mg daily was given to hyperthyroidism patients, and high-dose intravenous methylprednisolone was given to ophthalmopathy patients. Thyroid tissue and blood T-cell repertoires from about six Graves' hyperthyroidism patients were also compared in the study. The approximately 90 discovery patients were divided at random into training and test sets in a 7:3 ratio. Study-wide findings and limitations: No statistical method was used to set the sample size in advance, and investigators knew the group allocation. Most expanded thyroid clonotypes (frequency above 0.001) were also found in blood, which suggests that blood repertoires may mirror thyroid immune responses. A 13 V-J signature model separated ophthalmopathy from stable hyperthyroidism, with approximately 86% sensitivity and about 81% specificity in cross-validation and 80%/75% in testing. During validation, the model predicted progression to ophthalmopathy a median of roughly 7.1 months ahead of onset, with around 71% sensitivity and 72.22% specificity.

Exclusion was applied to patients with uncontrolled infections, other autoimmune diseases, pregnancy or lactation. Diagnoses were established on the basis of clinical symptoms, serum thyroxine and TRAb, thyroid ultrasound, and orbital computed tomography. Total RNA was extracted using Trizol reagent, and RNA quality was assessed on an Agilent 2100 Bioanalyzer. As for this clonotype: It has no known antigen specificity. Base qualities were left out, and no much larger clone turns up one base away.

The CDR3 numbers 13 residues from cysteine through phenylalanine. The kept DNA is CDR3 alone, 39 bases in frame from the first base. After removal of 5 bases from V and 8 bases from J, the junction retains 8 bases not matched to a gene. Amplification of TCR beta CDR3 regions was carried out from RNA transcripts. For the first round of RT-PCR on the TCR CDR3, the HTBI primer set was used together with the Qiagen OneStep RT-PCR kit. Libraries were constructed in a second round of multiplex PCR, after which size selection and purification were carried out. Sequencing of the libraries was done on an Illumina HiSeq2000 using paired-end 100 bp reads. The study's own analysis went as follows. SOAPnuke was used to process the raw data, with reads discarded if the reads contained adapters or uncalled bases, had a mean Phred below 15, or lacked an exact constant-primer or identifier match. COPE v1.2.5 was used to merge high-quality paired reads, and clonotypes were defined as unique nucleotide sequences. MiTCR v1.1 was used to align clonotypes to the IMGT TRBV, TRBD and TRBJ reference segments. Only V-J combinations with frequency above 0.0001, covering 99% to 99.2% of repertoires, were analysed. The TCS score was defined as F50 (clonal expansion) divided by E x V (chaos), with BLOSUM62-based TCRdist calculated between CDR3 peptides within each V-J. Welch's t-statistics and random forest reduced several hundred V-J features to 13, which were used in a naive Bayes classifier (R e1071). The similarity between thyroid and blood repertoires was quantified using the Morisita-Horn index. In TCRdb, the public reads were trimmed at Q25 with fastp and aligned with MiXCR, with productive beta chains retained. When rows share a CDR3 protein, they turn into one entry using the most common DNA and genes. The V and J calls reflect TCRdb's pipeline rather than the authors' work. The sample contains around 660,000 distinct CDR3 sequences, approximately 42% of them found a single time. Of the sample, more than 7% falls within the top ten clones.

The receptor was derived from an adult man with Graves' disease, either hyperthyroidism or ophthalmopathy (not recorded which). The sequence joins TRBV12-3 or TRBV12-4 to TRBJ1-1, with 7 bases in between that match TRBD1. Source material: peripheral blood or thyroid tissue (not recorded which). Here the CDR3 is given as CASSDRVTFEAFF. The sequenced DNA: TGTGCCAGCAGTGACAGGGTGACTTTCGAAGCTTTCTTT.